Detailed here is one T cell receptor beta chain. Antigen specificity is unknown. TCRdb's copy holds only in-frame clones and misses some; the assay was immunoSEQ multiplex PCR. In the table there are about 86,000 clones, more than 75% of which are singletons. The CDR3 length is 15 residues. With 0 bases clipped from V and 5 bases from J, the junction kept 6 bases outside the gene matches. Germline loops: CDR1 SGHDT, CDR2 YYEEEE. The source of the sample is a study of T cell responses to AZD1222 COVID-19 vaccine. Study-wide findings and caveats: Unmutated variant regions reportedly attract nearly half of all spike-specific TCRs. Donors were largely white British and mainly female; clonal diversity was possibly underestimated. Spike-spanning, vaccine-associated CD4 TCRs were dominant at 160-218 and 743-854.

This specimen consisted of peripheral blood, obtained on day 0 of AZD1222 vaccination. The rearrangement uses TRBV5-6 and TRBJ2-7; TRBD2 aligns across 9 bases. The TCR originated in an adult in good health. CDR3 sequence reads: CASSLGSSGMNEQYF. The CDR3 region has the DNA TGTGCCAGCAGCTTGGGGTCTAGCGGGATGAACGAGCAGTACTTC.